This paragraph covers one T cell receptor beta chain sequence. Its antigen remains unidentified. One base away there is no much larger clone; base qualities are not given. Sequencing was performed on an Illumina NovaSeq 6000. TCR cDNA was made using 5'RACE template switching, a step that added a universal primer site and unique molecular identifiers. Priming for cDNA synthesis came from both the TCR alpha and TCR beta constant segments. Libraries were amplified in two PCR steps, with sample barcodes and sequencing adapters added in the second step. Libraries were sequenced on Illumina HiSeq 2500 (2x100 bp) or NovaSeq (2x150 bp). In the original analysis: MIGEC handled demultiplexing of reads and collapsing into UMI consensus sequences, while MiXCR performed V(D)J alignment. Vaccine-responding clonotypes were identified with edgeR using replicate PBMC samples, with FDR below 0.01 and a log2 fold change above 5 up to day 15 being required. CD4 or CD8 identity was assigned to each bulk clonotype according to whether the clonotype was present at higher abundance in the sequenced CD4 repertoire or the sequenced CD8 repertoire. TCRdb reprocessed the public reads (quality trimming at Q25 with fastp, clone calling with MiXCR) and kept in-frame beta chains. All rows with the same CDR3 protein become a single entry with the most common DNA and genes. TCRdb assigned the V and J calls; the authors' analysis was not used. For this sample the table gives 200,000 to 300,000 distinct CDR3 sequences, of which approximately 3.8% were detected only once. Around 19% of the sample is in the top ten clones.

In the paper's terms, the treatment or condition label means: live attenuated yellow fever vaccine strain. Two biological replicates of bulk PBMCs were collected at each blood-draw timepoint. PBMCs were isolated from peripheral blood using a standard Ficoll-Paque protocol. RNA was extracted with TriZol from bulk PBMCs, CD4 and CD8 fractions, and dextramer-positive and dextramer-negative fractions. The sample belongs to a study of T cells after yellow fever vaccination (dated by TCRdb to the late 2010s). Background for the entire study: The SMART-Seq v4 Ultra Low Input RNA kit was used to prepare libraries from fractions with low cell numbers. Bulk TCR alpha and beta repertoires were sequenced longitudinally to track T-cell clones before and after primary and booster YFV17D yellow fever vaccination. Two healthy male donors made up the cohort, one aged 18 to 30 years and the other aged 30 to 40 years. Blood was collected at multiple timepoints before and after primary and secondary immunization, and bulk PBMC replicates and cell subsets were isolated. The paper as a whole reports these results and caveats: FACS-sorted repertoires could contain abundant contaminating clonotypes from the bulk population, so computational filtering was required. Compared with the primary T-cell response, the secondary T-cell response was weaker but faster, peaking on day 5 rather than day 15. Only a couple of donors were included in the study, so the extent to which the findings can be generalized is limited. After the booster, most of the clones that had expanded following primary vaccination were detected again (around 95% of CD4 and 80% to 90% of CD8), which suggests that memory was broadly maintained. A small fraction of clonotypes appeared in both the CD4 and CD8 compartments, likely as a result of convergent recombination.

The CDR3 numbers 15 residues from cysteine through phenylalanine. Only the CDR3 part of the read is kept: 45 bases, read in frame from the first base. The junction shows trimming of 5 bases on V and 0 bases on J, plus 12 bases between the germline ends. For CDR1 and CDR2, the germline V gene lists SGHRS and YFSETQ. The receptor was derived from a man between 18 and 29 years old who received the YFV17D yellow fever vaccine. Sequenced material: PBMCs, taken 15 days after the yellow fever booster vaccination. The chain is made from TRBV5-1 and TRBJ1-5, with a weak D call of TRBD1 (5 bases match). DNA sequence: TGCGCCAGCAGTGGGGCACAGAGTAGCAATCAGCCCCAGCATTTT. It codes for CASSGAQSSNQPQHF.